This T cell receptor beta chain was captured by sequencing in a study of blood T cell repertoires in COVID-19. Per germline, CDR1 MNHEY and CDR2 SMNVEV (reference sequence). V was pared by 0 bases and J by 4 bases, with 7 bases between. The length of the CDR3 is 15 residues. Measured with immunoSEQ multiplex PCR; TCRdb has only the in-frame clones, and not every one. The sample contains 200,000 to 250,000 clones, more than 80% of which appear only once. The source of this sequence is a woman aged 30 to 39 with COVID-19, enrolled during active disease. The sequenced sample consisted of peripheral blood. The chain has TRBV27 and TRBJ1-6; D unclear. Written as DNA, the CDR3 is TGTGCCAGCAGTTTATCCACGGGTTATAATTCACCCCTCCACTTT. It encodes CASSLSTGYNSPLHF.